This is a list of T cell receptor beta chains from one sample in a study of STAT5B mutations in CD4+ large granular lymphocyte leukemia. The repertoire was sequenced with immunoSEQ multiplex PCR; TCRdb's copy has only in-frame clones and lacks some. The sample lists around 32,000 clones, 65% to 80% occurring once. Sequencing was carried out using CD4+ T cells from blood buffy coats. The source is a human donor in good health. The CDR3 runs from the conserved cysteine through the conserved F or W. The D gene is left open where the match is weak.

v_call: TRBV6-5
d_call: TRBD1
j_call: TRBJ1-2
cdr3_aa: CASSLKDRANYGYTF

v_call: TRBV7-2
d_call: NA
j_call: TRBJ1-6
cdr3_aa: CASSSGWRVPLHF

v_call: TRBV27
d_call: TRBD1
j_call: TRBJ1-3
cdr3_aa: CASSTRTGSGNTIYF

v_call: TRBV29-1
d_call: TRBD1
j_call: TRBJ2-3
cdr3_aa: CSAKGQGNTDTQYF

v_call: TRBV5-1
d_call: NA
j_call: TRBJ2-1
cdr3_aa: CASSLGQGGHNEQFF

v_call: TRBV7-9
d_call: TRBD2
j_call: TRBJ2-5
cdr3_aa: CASSGKGLAIQETQYF

v_call: TRBV7-6
d_call: NA
j_call: TRBJ1-1
cdr3_aa: CASSTTLTGLNTEAFF

v_call: TRBV6-6
d_call: NA
j_call: TRBJ1-1
cdr3_aa: CASSYRGQSGTEAFF

v_call: TRBV11-3
d_call: NA
j_call: TRBJ2-2
cdr3_aa: CASSLNVAGELFF

v_call: TRBV10-3
d_call: TRBD1
j_call: TRBJ2-1
cdr3_aa: CAISESDRIYNEQFF

v_call: TRBV6-5
d_call: TRBD1
j_call: TRBJ1-3
cdr3_aa: CASRRDRGPGNTIYF

v_call: TRBV9
d_call: NA
j_call: TRBJ1-2
cdr3_aa: CASSVESANYGYTF

v_call: TRBV19
d_call: NA
j_call: TRBJ2-7
cdr3_aa: CASSIQNSYEQYF

v_call: TRBV29-1
d_call: NA
j_call: TRBJ2-3
cdr3_aa: CSVEDRPDTQYF

v_call: TRBV7-9
d_call: NA
j_call: TRBJ1-2
cdr3_aa: CASSFGQNYGYTF

v_call: TRBV28
d_call: NA
j_call: TRBJ2-2
cdr3_aa: CASRKTQGNTGELFF

v_call: TRBV12-5
d_call: TRBD2
j_call: TRBJ2-1
cdr3_aa: CASGRIGLAGDEQFF

v_call: TRBV14
d_call: TRBD2
j_call: TRBJ2-1
cdr3_aa: CASSLLAGGPYEQFF

v_call: TRBV5-6
d_call: TRBD1
j_call: TRBJ1-2
cdr3_aa: CASSSGRRTGDTF

v_call: TRBV28
d_call: TRBD1
j_call: TRBJ1-3
cdr3_aa: CASSLLLGTGQFSGNTIYF

v_call: TRBV5-5
d_call: TRBD2
j_call: TRBJ2-7
cdr3_aa: CASSRSSGGASGQYF

v_call: TRBV28
d_call: TRBD1
j_call: TRBJ2-3
cdr3_aa: CASSSRGTDTQYF

v_call: TRBV25-1
d_call: NA
j_call: TRBJ2-1
cdr3_aa: CASSDAWSYNEQFF

v_call: TRBV7-9
d_call: TRBD1
j_call: TRBJ1-4
cdr3_aa: CASSFPGGDWSNEKLFF

v_call: TRBV19
d_call: NA
j_call: TRBJ1-1
cdr3_aa: CASSIGQLNTEAFF

v_call: TRBV6-5
d_call: NA
j_call: TRBJ2-1
cdr3_aa: CASTHSWGRYNEQFF

v_call: TRBV13
d_call: TRBD1
j_call: TRBJ2-7
cdr3_aa: CASSSRTGSYEQYF

v_call: TRBV9
d_call: NA
j_call: TRBJ2-3
cdr3_aa: CASSVAGLTDTQYF

v_call: TRBV6-5
d_call: NA
j_call: TRBJ1-1
cdr3_aa: CASSGGRGGNTEAFF

v_call: TRBV7-8
d_call: TRBD2
j_call: TRBJ2-3
cdr3_aa: CASSSRTSGGTDTQYF

v_call: TRBV6-5
d_call: NA
j_call: TRBJ2-1
cdr3_aa: CASSYLGDYNEQFF

v_call: TRBV10-2
d_call: NA
j_call: TRBJ1-2
cdr3_aa: CASMSDIGYGYTF

v_call: TRBV19
d_call: NA
j_call: TRBJ1-2
cdr3_aa: CASSIEGYYGYTF

v_call: TRBV25-1
d_call: NA
j_call: TRBJ2-5
cdr3_aa: CASSEMGGPRETQYF

v_call: TRBV2
d_call: TRBD1
j_call: TRBJ2-2
cdr3_aa: CASSARGPGTGELFF

v_call: TRBV9
d_call: TRBD2
j_call: TRBJ2-2
cdr3_aa: CASSPRASGGAGTGELFF

v_call: TRBV6-5
d_call: NA
j_call: TRBJ1-2
cdr3_aa: CASTAGTRNYGYTF

v_call: TRBV28
d_call: TRBD1
j_call: TRBJ1-5
cdr3_aa: CASSPGTGDQPQHF

v_call: TRBV4-3
d_call: NA
j_call: TRBJ2-5
cdr3_aa: CASSQDLIGETQYF

v_call: TRBV19
d_call: TRBD1
j_call: TRBJ1-2
cdr3_aa: CASSPTGGPYGYTF

v_call: TRBV19
d_call: NA
j_call: TRBJ1-4
cdr3_aa: CASSPGGTRSEKLFF

v_call: TRBV7-2
d_call: NA
j_call: TRBJ2-5
cdr3_aa: CASSLVSRGTASQETQYF

v_call: TRBV11-2
d_call: NA
j_call: TRBJ2-3
cdr3_aa: CASSFGLTTDTQYF

v_call: TRBV7-9
d_call: NA
j_call: TRBJ1-4
cdr3_aa: CASSLAGGRHTYEKLFF

v_call: TRBV6-5
d_call: NA
j_call: TRBJ1-2
cdr3_aa: CASRFQTDPNYGYTF

v_call: TRBV7-7
d_call: TRBD2
j_call: TRBJ2-5
cdr3_aa: CASSLLAGGPQETQYF